The 21 T cell receptor beta chains below come from one sample, sequenced in a study of T cells in Graves' hyperthyroidism and ophthalmopathy. RNA transcripts were the template for amplifying TCR beta CDR3 regions. HTBI primers were used for first-round RT-PCR of the TCR CDR3. Each CDR3 protein is one row after TCRdb ran MiXCR on the multiplex PCR reads. The sample records roughly 420,000 distinct CDR3 sequences, around 16% being singletons. Sample: blood. The receptors derive from a woman aged 18-29 years with Graves' hyperthyroidism.

This clonotype turned up a few times. J is TRBJ2-7 and V is TRBV7-9; D is unresolved. CDR1 and CDR2 from the germline V gene are SEHNR and FQNEAQ (reference sequence). Trimming shortened V by 1 base and J by 2 bases, and 12 bases separated the two germline ends. The CDR3 sequence is 15 residues long. Written as DNA, the CDR3 is TGTGCCAGCAGCTTAGGGCAGGTAGGGACCTACGAGCAGTACTTC. Protein product: CASSLGQVGTYEQYF.

The J gene is TRBJ2-4, the V gene TRBV7-8, with D hard to call. CDR3 length equals 15 residues. The V and J ends lost 5 bases and 6 bases respectively, with 17 bases between them. Germline CDR1 is SGHVS and CDR2 is FQNEAQ. For the CDR3, the DNA is TGTGCCAGCAGCCTAAGACCTGGTTCCATAAACATTCAGTACTTC. This codes for CASSLRPGSINIQYF.

The chain is built from TRBV27 and TRBJ1-1; 7 positions match TRBD1. V dropped 7 bases and J dropped 1; count of bases not matched to a gene: 3. Germline values: CDR1 MNHEY, CDR2 SMNVEV (reference sequence). The CDR3 contains 13 residues. The CDR3: CASTGGENTEAFF. DNA of the CDR3: TGTGCCAGCACAGGGGGAGAGAACACTGAAGCTTTCTTT.

This clonotype was detected many times. This chain connects TRBV28 to TRBJ2-7; TRBD2 matches 7 bases. Germline V lookup: CDR1 MDHEN, CDR2 SYDVKM. Unmatched junction bases numbered 9, after V lost 8 bases and J lost 2 bases. This CDR3 has 14 residues. The CDR3 loop is CASGKGGKPYEQYF. The CDR3, as DNA: TGTGCCAGCGGGAAGGGAGGGAAACCCTACGAGCAGTACTTC.

This clonotype was seen ten or more times. The chain has TRBV7-9 and TRBJ1-2, with D hard to call. Trimming stripped 2 bases from V and 4 bases from J, with 14 bases between. The CDR3 length is 15 residues. CDR1 SEHNR and CDR2 FQNEAQ come from the germline V gene (reference sequence). Here the CDR3 DNA reads TGTGCCAGCAGCTTACTAGAAGTTTCCGGCTATGGCTACACCTTC. As protein: CASSLLEVSGYGYTF.

The chain has TRBV10-3 and TRBJ1-6, with a weak D call TRBD1 (5 bases). V lost 9 bases and J lost 7, with 16 bases in between. The CDR3 runs 14 residues. CDR1 and CDR2 from the germline V gene are ENHRY and SYGVKD. The CDR3 DNA reads as TGTGCCATATCCCCGGGGACCATAAATTCACCCCTCCACTTT. Residues: CAISPGTINSPLHF.

This clonotype was recorded at least ten times. The V and J genes are TRBV6-1 and TRBJ2-2; 10 positions agree with TRBD2. CDR3 length: 14 amino acids. The germline V gene has CDR1 MNHNS and CDR2 SASEGT. Losses at the gene ends were 7 bases for V and 3 bases for J; bases not matched to a gene: 2. CDR3 nucleotides: TGTGCCAGCACGACTAGCGGGTACACCGGGGAGCTGTTTTTT. Translated, it gives CASTTSGYTGELFF.

Ten or more counts support this clonotype. The CDR3 is CASSSDGTGSTEAFF. CDR3 nucleotide sequence: TGTGCCAGCAGTTCCGACGGGACAGGGTCGACTGAAGCTTTCTTT. The J gene is TRBJ1-1, the V gene TRBV2; TRBD1 aligns across 9 bases. The CDR3 runs 15 residues. The germline CDR1 and CDR2 sequences are SNHLY and FYNNEI. After removal of 5 bases from V and 5 bases from J, the junction contained 9 bases not matched to a gene.

This chain connects TRBV14 to TRBJ1-2; no firm D call. CDR1 and CDR2 (germline): SGHDN, FVKESK. V gave up 1 base and J gave up 5 bases, with 14 bases separating them. There are 15 residues in the CDR3. CDR3 nucleotides: TGTGCCAGCAGCCAAGCGCCGACTTCGGGGTATGGCTACACCTTC. Protein sequence: CASSQAPTSGYGYTF.

This clonotype was seen only a few times. The rearrangement links TRBV5-1 to TRBJ1-1, with D unclear. The CDR3 is 14 residues long. Germline V gene lookup returns CDR1 SGHRS and CDR2 YFSETQ. Trimming removed 4 bases at V and 0 bases at J, with 10 bases between. The CDR3 DNA follows: TGCGCCAGCAGCCTAGGACCGGTGAACACTGAAGCTTTCTTT. Translation: CASSLGPVNTEAFF.

This clonotype was picked up many times. CDR3 sequence (DNA): TGTGCCAGCAGCCCCGACAGGACGAACACTGAAGCTTTCTTT. Translation: CASSPDRTNTEAFF. This sequence joins TRBV7-9 and TRBJ1-1; the D gene is possibly TRBD1 (6 bases). CDR3 length: 14 amino acids. Germline CDR1 reads SEHNR; CDR2 reads FQNEAQ (reference sequence). Trimming took 5 bases from V and 1 from J, leaving 11 bases between them.

Only a few counts were recorded for this clonotype. The CDR3 spells CASSVSYGKYTEAFF. DNA for the CDR3: TGTGCCAGCAGCGTCTCTTACGGGAAGTACACTGAAGCTTTCTTT. J is TRBJ1-1 and V is TRBV9; the D is unclear. Germline CDR1 is SGDLS and CDR2 is YYNGEE. The CDR3 extends over 15 amino acids. Trimming took 2 bases from V and 3 from J, leaving 14 bases between them.

The rearrangement uses TRBV29-1 and TRBJ2-7; D tentatively reads TRBD1 or TRBD2 (5 bases each). V was shortened by 4 bases and J by 1 base, with 14 bases between the two germline ends. Germline values: CDR1 SQVTM, CDR2 ANQGSEA. The CDR3 has 14 amino acids. In DNA, the CDR3 is TGCAGCGTTGGGGCCGGGACGGGTTCCTACGAGCAGTACTTC. Protein sequence: CSVGAGTGSYEQYF.

V and J are TRBV3-1 and TRBJ2-5; 9 bases agree with TRBD2. V lost 2 bases to trimming and J lost 4 bases; unmatched junction nucleotides: 5. Germline CDR1 LGHDT, CDR2 YNNKEL (reference sequence). The CDR3 contains 15 residues. The CDR3 protein is CASSQKAGGPETQYF. The CDR3 bases are TGTGCCAGCAGCCAAAAAGCGGGAGGTCCAGAGACCCAGTACTTC.

The rearrangement joins TRBV20-1 to TRBJ2-3; D unresolved. CDR1 and CDR2 (germline): DFQATT, SNEGSKA (reference sequence). V was shortened by 6 bases and J by 4 bases, with 11 bases between the two germline ends. The CDR3 runs to 12 residues. The CDR3 reads CSAKRTADTQYF. CDR3 nucleotide sequence: TGCAGTGCCAAGAGAACAGCAGATACGCAGTATTTT.

This clonotype has more than one count but fewer than ten. The chain couples TRBV27 to TRBJ1-3; the D is unclear. The CDR3 totals 15 residues. From germline, CDR1 is MNHEY and CDR2 SMNVEV (reference sequence). Trimming removed 2 bases at V and 2 bases at J, with 10 bases between. The CDR3 coding sequence is TGTGCCAGCAGTTTAGAGGGATCCCCTGGAAACACCATATATTTT. It yields the protein CASSLEGSPGNTIYF.

Regarding this clonotype: Given a much more abundant clone one base away, this may be a read error. V gene TRBV5-1 combines with J gene TRBJ2-3; D possibly corresponds to TRBD2 (6 bases). The CDR3 has 16 residues. Germline CDR1 and CDR2: SGHRS and YFSETQ. CDR3 loop: CANSLEGSINTDTQYF. CDR3 sequence (DNA): TGCGCCAACAGCTTGGAGGGCAGTATAAACACAGATACGCAGTATTTT.

This clonotype has a count of ten or more. The J gene is TRBJ1-2, the V gene TRBV7-8, with D unclear. Germline CDR1 reads SGHVS; CDR2 reads FQNEAQ. Trimming removed 1 base from V and 8 bases from J, with 17 bases in between. The CDR3 runs to 15 residues. CDR3 sequence reads: CASSLDFALSSGYTF. DNA of the CDR3: TGTGCCAGCAGCTTAGACTTTGCCCTTTCTAGCGGCTACACCTTC.

There are many counts of this clonotype. The chain is built from TRBV11-2 and TRBJ2-1; D possibly corresponds to TRBD1 (6 bases). Germline assignment: CDR1 SGHAT and CDR2 FQNNGV. This CDR3 spans 16 amino acids. With 5 bases removed from V and 0 bases from J, the gap between germline ends came to 14 bases. The chain's CDR3 is CASSGLSGDSYNEQFF. The CDR3 DNA reads TGTGCCAGCAGCGGACTTTCAGGGGACTCCTACAATGAGCAGTTCTTC.

This clonotype was seen at least ten times. This chain connects TRBV5-5 to TRBJ2-3; D not resolved. V dropped 1 base and J dropped 0 bases, with 12 bases sitting between them. The CDR3 is 16 amino acids. Per the germline V gene, CDR1 is SGHKS and CDR2 is YYEKEE (reference sequence). CDR3 loop: CASSLLVGTSTDTQYF. CDR3 DNA sequence: TGTGCCAGCAGCTTGTTGGTAGGAACAAGCACAGATACGCAGTATTTT.

This clonotype was detected a few times. V is TRBV20-1 and J is TRBJ1-6; possibly TRBD1 for D (5 bases). The CDR3 runs to 16 residues. Germline V gene sequence: CDR1 DFQATT, CDR2 SNEGSKA (reference sequence). CDR3 sequence: CSLGLATGLANSPLHF. CDR3 in DNA: TGCAGCCTGGGCCTCGCCACGGGACTGGCTAATTCACCCCTCCACTTT.